Listed below are T cell receptor beta chains from one sample, sequenced in a study of blood T cell repertoires in COVID-19. Method: immunoSEQ multiplex PCR; TCRdb's copy keeps in-frame clones and lacks some. The repertoire holds hundreds of thousands of clones, with 85% to 90% as singletons. The sequenced sample was peripheral blood. The receptor set was obtained from a young woman with acute or convalescent COVID-19. Both conserved end residues are part of each CDR3. Fields, in order: V gene, CDR3 protein.

V: TRBV2; CDR3: CASSLSYEQYF
V: TRBV15; CDR3: CATSRGGGGVPFYEQYF
V: TRBV5-1; CDR3: CASTPTRNVNENTQYF
V: TRBV5-5; CDR3: CASSWMGGNEKLFF
V: TRBV6-4; CDR3: CASSQSTNTEAFF
V: TRBV10-3; CDR3: CAAGPNTEAFF
V: TRBV11-2; CDR3: CASSFGGQSSYEQYF
V: TRBV5-4; CDR3: CASSVTGGGGYTF
V: TRBV12-3/TRBV12-4; CDR3: CASSPRQDGYTF
V: TRBV3-1/TRBV3-2; CDR3: CASSPGSGGYTF
V: TRBV9; CDR3: CASSVEMASLHYNEQFF
V: TRBV6-4; CDR3: CASSEAGESTEAFF
V: TRBV6-5; CDR3: CASTSRGAPDNEQFF
V: TRBV5-1; CDR3: CASSSPRGAKNIQYF
V: TRBV4-1; CDR3: CASSQVAFGGYGYTF
V: TRBV9; CDR3: CASTAQGNYGYTF
V: TRBV5-5; CDR3: CASSLAGTGGYQPQHF
V: TRBV11-2; CDR3: CASSSHRGQGASNGYTF
V: TRBV5-1; CDR3: CASRYLGDSGTGELFF
V: TRBV12-3/TRBV12-4; CDR3: CASSRQGPYGYTF
V: TRBV6-2/TRBV6-3; CDR3: CASSYSLTGRNQPQHF
V: TRBV29-1; CDR3: CSVVQGSNQPQHF
V: TRBV7-2; CDR3: CASSLTRHTEAFF
V: TRBV2; CDR3: CASRKTGTSGANEQFF
V: TRBV18; CDR3: CASSQGFDTEAFF
V: TRBV2; CDR3: CASSESRYGGLGYGYTF
V: TRBV6-5; CDR3: CASSYQKGLANSEQFF
V: TRBV19; CDR3: CASSISIQVVQHF
V: TRBV7-2; CDR3: CASSLTPGPGTALDPLHF
V: TRBV3-1/TRBV3-2; CDR3: CASSQTTGPTEAFF
V: TRBV6-6; CDR3: CASSQTAGSPLHF
V: TRBV29-1; CDR3: CSVEGQGILTEAFF
V: TRBV24-1; CDR3: CATSGANEKLFF
V: TRBV29-1; CDR3: CSGHSGGAMDTQYF
V: TRBV30; CDR3: CAWSVLDRAGEQYF
V: TRBV27; CDR3: CASSFHTDTQYF
V: TRBV6-4; CDR3: CASSVDRGYGYTF
V: TRBV6-5; CDR3: CASRYDTSTNEKLFF
V: TRBV3-1/TRBV3-2; CDR3: CASSQIWTGRGNIQYF
V: TRBV7-8; CDR3: CASSLTGLLYNEQFF
V: TRBV21-1; CDR3: CASSKAWTSGGAPISTDTQYF
V: TRBV4-1; CDR3: CASSQGVIEPQHF
V: TRBV29-1; CDR3: CSVEGDLGQGIRGATEAFF
V: TRBV9; CDR3: CASSFGGPLRDTEAFF
V: TRBV15; CDR3: CATSPGGAMSKNIQYF
V: TRBV9; CDR3: CASSAGGALGNTIYF
V: TRBV24-1; CDR3: CATSEGRPNEKLFF
V: TRBV6-4; CDR3: CASSQVGGAGANVLTF